A selection of T cell receptor beta chains follows, all from one sample in a study of cytomegalovirus exposure and HLA in healthy donors. The data were produced by immunoSEQ multiplex PCR, yet TCRdb's version contains in-frame clones alone and is incomplete. The sample has over 90,000 clones, 65% to 80% seen once; the top ten hold less than 15%. Material for sequencing was PBMCs. Receptors originate from a woman in her fifties or sixties in good health and CMV-seropositive. The CDR3 runs from the conserved cysteine through the conserved F or W.

v_call	cdr3_length	cdr3_aa
TRBV27	16	CASSRPGQGTYNEQFF
TRBV10-3	15	CAISSTGLAGNTIYF
TRBV5-1	13	CASRTSGSDTQYF
TRBV4-2	16	CASSQLGQGGRDEQFF
TRBV28	13	CASNLGWIYEQYF
TRBV29-1	12	CSVYRGTGELFF
TRBV11-1	14	CASSLPGQPYEQYF
TRBV10-3	18	CATATSWGDSPNTGELFF
TRBV27	14	CASQGLAAGGELFF
TRBV6-1	15	CASSEIRNSNQPQHF
TRBV7-9	17	CASSSFGGRSSYNEQFF
TRBV5-4	16	CASSLAAGGSTGELFF
TRBV2	14	CASSVRGQIYEQYF
TRBV11-1	14	CASSRTGGAETQYF
TRBV19	14	CASSNWTGRGEQFF
TRBV28	11	CASGTNYGYTF
TRBV5-5	13	CASSLGQGAYQYF
TRBV5-1	15	CASSLGQGALDGYTF
TRBV6-5	12	CASRRGYTEAFF
TRBV5-4	12	CASSFFSQTQYF
TRBV7-9	13	CASSLLGDTEAFF
TRBV27	15	CASSLSWGRSFEQYF
TRBV11-2	13	CASSLVVDEKLFF
TRBV27	14	CASRPGLNTGELFF
TRBV5-5	15	CASSFAGGSGNTIYF
TRBV6-6	14	CASSYSEKWSPLHF
TRBV2	13	CASRSPGSTEAFF
TRBV19	16	CASSIAGTSGSDEQYF
TRBV11-2	17	CASSFRLAAPLRDEQFF
TRBV6-5	14	CASRAPDSNYGYTF
TRBV7-9	16	CASSRTGGLNTGELFF
TRBV10-3	16	CAISEFLSISKNEQFF
TRBV6-1	14	CASRGYGSYYEQYF
TRBV4-1	17	CASSLYGTGNPNTEAFF
TRBV28	12	CASSSGTYGYTF
TRBV5-4	13	CASSSYLSYEQYF
TRBV7-3	17	CASSPHGVRVSYNEQFF
TRBV7-2	15	CASSSLAGAYNEQFF
TRBV7-8	15	CASSLRRDLKDEQFF